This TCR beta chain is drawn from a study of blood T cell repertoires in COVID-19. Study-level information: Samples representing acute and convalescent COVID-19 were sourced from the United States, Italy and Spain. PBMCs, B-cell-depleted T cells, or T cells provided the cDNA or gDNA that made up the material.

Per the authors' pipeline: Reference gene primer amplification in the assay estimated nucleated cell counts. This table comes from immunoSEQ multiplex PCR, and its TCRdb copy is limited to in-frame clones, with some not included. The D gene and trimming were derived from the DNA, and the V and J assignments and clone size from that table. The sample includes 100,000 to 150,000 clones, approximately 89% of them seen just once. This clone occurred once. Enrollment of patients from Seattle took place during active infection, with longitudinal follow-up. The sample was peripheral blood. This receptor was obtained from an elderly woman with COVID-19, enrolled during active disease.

CDR3 amino acids: CASSLVPVHEQYF. In nucleotides, the CDR3 is TGCGCCAGCAGCTTGGTACCGGTCCACGAGCAGTACTTC. The chain combines TRBV5-1 with TRBJ2-7; D is ambiguous. This CDR3 has 13 amino acids. The V end lost 0 bases, the J end lost 5 bases, and 9 bases lay between the germline ends. The germline CDR1 and CDR2 sequences are SGHRS and YFSETQ.